This TCR beta chain was recorded in a study of T cells in Graves' hyperthyroidism and ophthalmopathy (dated by TCRdb to between 2018 and 2021). Describing the broader study: Peripheral blood was collected at initial diagnosis, before any treatment. TCR V-J signatures able to tell the groups apart were searched for in a discovery cohort of more than 90 patients, of whom more than 40 had Graves' ophthalmopathy and some 60 had stable Graves' hyperthyroidism. Prospective prediction of ophthalmopathy was tested in an independent validation cohort of about 19 hyperthyroidism patients and 17 patients who later progressed to ophthalmopathy. The 75 to 100 discovery patients were divided at random into training and test sets in a 7:3 ratio. The study also compared thyroid tissue and blood T-cell repertoires from over 5 Graves' hyperthyroidism patients. Once sampling was done, hyperthyroidism patients were given methimazole at a starting dose of 30 mg daily, whereas ophthalmopathy patients were given high-dose intravenous methylprednisolone. The paper reports TCR Vbeta CDR3 sequencing of fewer than 150 peripheral blood samples: 43 ophthalmopathy, under 85 hyperthyroidism and approximately 17 progressor patients.

V drops 0 bases and J drops 0 bases, leaving 7 bases in between. Counted from cysteine to phenylalanine, this CDR3 has 15 amino acids. Only the CDR3 DNA stays, 45 bases, in frame from base 1. The germline V gene yields SGDLS for CDR1 and YYNGEE for CDR2. Overall results and qualifications from the work: In validation, the model predicted progression to ophthalmopathy with just under 71% sensitivity and approximately 74% specificity, a median of around 6.6 months before onset. Most expanded thyroid clonotypes (frequency above 0.001) were also detected in blood, suggesting blood repertoires may reflect thyroid immune responses. A 13 V-J signature model separated ophthalmopathy from stable hyperthyroidism, with 87.88% sensitivity and 81.08% specificity in cross-validation and 80%/75% in testing. Sample size was not statistically predetermined, and blinding of investigators to group allocation was not performed.

Amplification of TCR beta CDR3 regions was carried out from RNA transcripts. A first-round RT-PCR of the TCR CDR3 used the HTBI primer set with the Qiagen OneStep RT-PCR kit. Libraries were constructed in a second round of multiplex PCR, after which size selection and purification were performed. Paired-end sequencing of the libraries was performed with 100 bp reads on an Illumina HiSeq2000. On the authors' methods: SOAPnuke was used to process the raw data, with reads discarded if the reads contained adapters or uncalled bases, had a mean Phred below 15, or lacked an exact constant-primer or identifier match. High-quality paired reads were merged with COPE v1.2.5, and unique nucleotide sequences were defined as clonotypes. MiTCR v1.1 was used to align the clonotypes against IMGT TRBV, TRBD and TRBJ reference segments. Analysis was restricted to V-J combinations with a frequency above 0.0001, which covered over 98% of repertoires. The TCS score was defined as F50 (clonal expansion) divided by E x V (chaos), with BLOSUM62-based TCRdist calculated between CDR3 peptides within each V-J. Welch's t-statistics and random forest reduced roughly 540 V-J features to around 14, which were used in a naive Bayes classifier (R e1071). Thyroid-blood repertoire similarity was quantified with the Morisita-Horn index. TCRdb trimmed public reads at Q25 via fastp, called clones via MiXCR and kept in-frame beta chains. When rows share a CDR3 protein, they turn into one entry using the most common DNA and genes. What appears here as the V and J calls and clone size reflects TCRdb's work, not the paper's. The sample includes around 610,000 distinct CDR3 sequences, with 14% to 15% observed a single time. Together, the top ten hold around 4.1% of the sample.

Ophthalmopathy patients had moderately to severely active disease, with a Clinical Activity Score of 3 or more, a NOSPECS grade of 4 or more, and a disease duration of less than 3 months. Patients with uncontrolled infections, other autoimmune diseases, pregnancy or lactation were excluded. Diagnoses relied on clinical symptoms, serum thyroxine and TRAb, thyroid ultrasound and orbital computed tomography. Ficoll-Paque density gradient centrifugation was used to isolate PBMCs from 8 to 10 ml of fresh peripheral blood. Total RNA was extracted using Trizol reagent, and RNA quality was assessed on an Agilent 2100 Bioanalyzer. This clonotype showed up just a few times. The clone's antigen remains unknown. No base qualities exist here, and no much larger clone lies one base off it.

This chain is built from TRBV9 and TRBJ1-3; the D gene cannot be named for sure. The TCR comes from a woman between 40 and 55 years old with Graves' ophthalmopathy. The sequencing sample was made of blood. The DNA sequence follows: TGTGCCAGCAGCGTAGGCACGGGCTCTGGAAACACCATATATTTT. Protein translation: CASSVGTGSGNTIYF.